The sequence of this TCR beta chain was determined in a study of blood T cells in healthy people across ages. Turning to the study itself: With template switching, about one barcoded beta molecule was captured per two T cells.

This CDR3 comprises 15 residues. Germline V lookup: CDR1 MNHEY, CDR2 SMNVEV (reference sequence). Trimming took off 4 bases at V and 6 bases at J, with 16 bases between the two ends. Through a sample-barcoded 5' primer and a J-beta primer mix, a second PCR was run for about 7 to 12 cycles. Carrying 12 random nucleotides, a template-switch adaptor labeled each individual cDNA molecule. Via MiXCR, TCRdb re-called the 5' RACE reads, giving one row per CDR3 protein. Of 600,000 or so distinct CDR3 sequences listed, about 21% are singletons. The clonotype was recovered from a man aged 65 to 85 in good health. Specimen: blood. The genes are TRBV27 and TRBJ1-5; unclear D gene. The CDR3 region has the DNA TGTGCCAGCAGTTCGGGGTTGCCGGCAATTCAGCCCCAGCATTTT. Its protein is CASSSGLPAIQPQHF.